The T cell receptor (beta chain) described here comes from a study of blood T cell repertoires in COVID-19. Across the whole study: Sources were T cells, B-cell-depleted T cells, or PBMCs; the material itself was cDNA or gDNA.

Sequenced by immunoSEQ multiplex PCR; TCRdb stores in-frame clones only, minus some. Among some 200,000 clones listed, 80% to 90% were seen once. This TCR came from a woman of 80 years or more with acute or convalescent COVID-19. The sample taken for sequencing was peripheral blood.

CDR3 in amino acids: CASSFKGPGNTIYF. The CDR3 DNA sequence: TGTGCCAGCAGCTTCAAGGGGCCTGGAAACACCATATATTTT. The gene calls are TRBV5-6 and TRBJ1-3, with D perhaps matching TRBD1 (5 bases). The germline CDR1 and CDR2 sequences are SGHDT and YYEEEE. Deletions cut 2 bases from V and 2 bases from J, with 8 bases between. The CDR3 totals 14 residues.